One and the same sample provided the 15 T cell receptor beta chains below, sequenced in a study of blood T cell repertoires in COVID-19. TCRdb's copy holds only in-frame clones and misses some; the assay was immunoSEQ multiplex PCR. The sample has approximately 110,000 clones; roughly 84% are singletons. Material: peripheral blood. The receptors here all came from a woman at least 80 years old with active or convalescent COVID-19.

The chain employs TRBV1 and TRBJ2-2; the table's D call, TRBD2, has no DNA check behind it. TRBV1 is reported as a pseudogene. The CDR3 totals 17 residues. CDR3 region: CTSSQDRSSANTGELFF. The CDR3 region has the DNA TGCACCAGCAGCCAAGATCGGTCTAGCGCTAACACCGGGGAGCTGTTTTTT.

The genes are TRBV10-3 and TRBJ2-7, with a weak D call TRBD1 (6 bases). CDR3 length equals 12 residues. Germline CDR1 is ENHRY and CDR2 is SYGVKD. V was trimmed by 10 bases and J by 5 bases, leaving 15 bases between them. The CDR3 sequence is CATQGSIHEQYF. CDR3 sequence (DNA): TGTGCCACGCAGGGGTCGATCCACGAGCAGTACTTC.

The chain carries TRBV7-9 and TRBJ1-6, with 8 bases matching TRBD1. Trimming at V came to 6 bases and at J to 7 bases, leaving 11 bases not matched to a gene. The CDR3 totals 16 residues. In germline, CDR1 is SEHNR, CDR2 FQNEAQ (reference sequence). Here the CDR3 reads CASSYSGGAQNSPLHF. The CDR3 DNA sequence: TGTGCCAGCAGTTACTCAGGGGGCGCGCAAAATTCACCCCTCCACTTT.

As DNA, the CDR3 is TGCGCCAGCAGCTTAAACCGACAGTATAATTCACCCCTCCACTTT. It is translated as CASSLNRQYNSPLHF. The rearrangement joins TRBV5-1 to TRBJ1-6; D might be TRBD1 (5 bases). Germline V lookup: CDR1 SGHRS, CDR2 YFSETQ. The V and J ends lost 2 bases and 4 bases respectively, with 10 bases between them. The CDR3 runs 15 residues. Full variable domain (outside the CDR3, taken from reference TRBV5-1 and TRBJ1-6): KAGVTQTPRYLIKTRGQQVTLSCSPISGHRSVSWYQQTPGQGLQFLFEYFSETQRNKGNFPGRFSGRQFSNSRSEMNVSTLELGDSALYLCASSLNRQYNSPLHFGNGTRLTVT.

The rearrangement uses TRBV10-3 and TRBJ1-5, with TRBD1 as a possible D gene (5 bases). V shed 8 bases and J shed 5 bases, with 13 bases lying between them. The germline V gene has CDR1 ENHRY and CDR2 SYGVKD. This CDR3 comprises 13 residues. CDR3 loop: CAIQRGGDQPQHF. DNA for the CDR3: TGTGCCATCCAAAGAGGAGGGGATCAGCCCCAGCATTTT.

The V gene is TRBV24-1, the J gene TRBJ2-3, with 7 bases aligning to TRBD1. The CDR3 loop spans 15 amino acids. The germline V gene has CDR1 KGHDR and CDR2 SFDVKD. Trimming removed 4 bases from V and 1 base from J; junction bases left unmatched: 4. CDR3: CATSDRQGGTDTQYF. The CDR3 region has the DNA TGTGCCACCAGTGACCGACAGGGAGGCACAGATACGCAGTATTTT.

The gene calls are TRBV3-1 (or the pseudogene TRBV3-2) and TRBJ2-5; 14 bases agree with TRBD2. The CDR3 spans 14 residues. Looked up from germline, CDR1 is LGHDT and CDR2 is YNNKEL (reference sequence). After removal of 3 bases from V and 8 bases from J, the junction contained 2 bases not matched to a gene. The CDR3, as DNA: TGTGCCAGCAGCCATGGGACTAGCGGGAGCACCCAGTACTTC. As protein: CASSHGTSGSTQYF.

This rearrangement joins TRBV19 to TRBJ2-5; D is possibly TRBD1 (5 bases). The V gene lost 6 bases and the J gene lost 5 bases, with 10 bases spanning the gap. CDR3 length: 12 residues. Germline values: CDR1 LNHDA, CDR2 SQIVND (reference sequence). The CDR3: CASSPGRETQYF. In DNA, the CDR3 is TGTGCCAGTAGCCCAGGGCGCGAGACCCAGTACTTC. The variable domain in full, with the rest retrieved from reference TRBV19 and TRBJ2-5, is DGGITQSPKYLFRKEGQNVTLSCEQNLNHDAMYWYRQDPGQGLRLIYYSQIVNDFQKGDIAEGYSVSREKKESFPLTVTSAQKNPTAFYLCASSPGRETQYFGPGTRLLVL.

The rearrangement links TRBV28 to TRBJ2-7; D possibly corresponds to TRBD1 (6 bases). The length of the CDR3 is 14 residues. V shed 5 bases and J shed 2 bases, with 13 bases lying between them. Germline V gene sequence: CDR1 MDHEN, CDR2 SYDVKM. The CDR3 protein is CASSPPGVAYEQYF. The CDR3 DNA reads TGTGCCAGCAGTCCCCCAGGGGTGGCCTACGAGCAGTACTTC.

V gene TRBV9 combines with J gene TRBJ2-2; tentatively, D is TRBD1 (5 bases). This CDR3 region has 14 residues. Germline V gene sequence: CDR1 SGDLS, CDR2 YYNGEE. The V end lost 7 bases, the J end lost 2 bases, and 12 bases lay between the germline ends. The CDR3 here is CASGRGGNTGELFF. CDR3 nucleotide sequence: TGTGCCAGCGGAAGGGGTGGAAACACCGGGGAGCTGTTTTTT.

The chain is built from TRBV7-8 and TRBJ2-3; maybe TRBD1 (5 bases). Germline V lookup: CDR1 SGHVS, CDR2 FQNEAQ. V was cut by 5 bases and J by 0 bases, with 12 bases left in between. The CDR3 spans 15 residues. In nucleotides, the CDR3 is TGTGCCAGCAGCCCCAGGGCTTCTAGCACAGATACGCAGTATTTT. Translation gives CASSPRASSTDTQYF.

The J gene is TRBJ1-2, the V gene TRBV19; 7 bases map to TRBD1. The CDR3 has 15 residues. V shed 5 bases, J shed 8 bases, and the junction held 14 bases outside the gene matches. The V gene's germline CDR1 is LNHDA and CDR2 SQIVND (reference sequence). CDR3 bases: TGTGCCAGTAGTTCAAGCTTACAGGGGTCGTTCGGCTACACCTTC. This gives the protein CASSSSLQGSFGYTF.

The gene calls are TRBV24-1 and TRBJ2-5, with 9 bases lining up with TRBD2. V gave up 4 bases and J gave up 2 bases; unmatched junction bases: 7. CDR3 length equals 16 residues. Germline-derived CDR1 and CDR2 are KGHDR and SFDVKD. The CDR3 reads CATSDPTSGLQETQYF. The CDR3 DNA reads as TGTGCCACCAGTGACCCGACTAGCGGATTACAAGAGACCCAGTACTTC.

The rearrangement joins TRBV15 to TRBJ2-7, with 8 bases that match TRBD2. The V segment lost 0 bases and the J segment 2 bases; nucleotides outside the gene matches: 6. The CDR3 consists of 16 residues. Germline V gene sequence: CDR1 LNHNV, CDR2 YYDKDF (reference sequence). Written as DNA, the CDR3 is TGTGCCACCAGCAGAGATCAAGGAGCGGGAGCCTACGAGCAGTACTTC. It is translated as CATSRDQGAGAYEQYF.

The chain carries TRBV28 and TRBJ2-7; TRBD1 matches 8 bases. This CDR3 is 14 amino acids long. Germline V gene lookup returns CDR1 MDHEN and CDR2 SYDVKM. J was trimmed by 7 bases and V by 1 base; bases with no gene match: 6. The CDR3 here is CASSLSAGGWEQYF. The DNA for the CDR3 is TGTGCCAGCAGTTTATCGGCAGGGGGCTGGGAGCAGTACTTC.